This T cell receptor beta chain stems from a study of OX40 agonist ivuxolimab in advanced cancers. Study-level information: Patients undergoing dose escalation presented with hepatocellular carcinoma, melanoma, renal cell or head and neck cancer. Study results and caveats: Still undetermined is the antigen specificity of the expanded peripheral T cells. Expanded clones tended on average to be more numerous among CD8+ T cells than CD4+.

Germline lookup yields CDR1 SGHRS and CDR2 YFSETQ. Trimming shortened V by 0 bases and J by 3 bases, and 7 bases separated the two germline ends. This CDR3 comprises 14 residues. Generated by immunoSEQ multiplex PCR, the TCRdb table keeps only in-frame clones and is missing some. The top ten clones hold roughly 0.33% of a sample with about 95,000 clones, roughly nine tenths of them seen once. A word on this clone: Its antigen is not known.

The clonotype was recovered from an adult with an advanced solid tumor such as melanoma, head and neck, liver or kidney cancer. The chain combines TRBV5-1 with TRBJ1-5; D remains unclear. The sample consisted of CD4+ or CD8+ T cells sorted from blood, taken in a trial of the OX40 agonist ivuxolimab. CDR3 coding DNA: TGCGCCAGCAGCTTGGAAGGTAACAATCAGCCCCAGCATTTT. Translating it yields CASSLEGNNQPQHF. The full variable domain, in which reference TRBV5-1 and TRBJ1-5 provide the parts outside the CDR3, is KAGVTQTPRYLIKTRGQQVTLSCSPISGHRSVSWYQQTPGQGLQFLFEYFSETQRNKGNFPGRFSGRQFSNSRSEMNVSTLELGDSALYLCASSLEGNNQPQHFGDGTRLSIL.